The clone carrying this TCR beta chain appeared a few times. The antigen is undetermined. This record belongs to a study of OX40 agonist ivuxolimab in advanced cancers. The study's findings and limits: Circulating CD4+ and CD8+ T cells showed clonal expansion by week 6 at 0.1 to 3.0 mg/kg. Partial responders treated at 0.1-3.0 mg/kg exhibited clonal expansion among the lowest measured.

The method was immunoSEQ multiplex PCR; TCRdb's version includes in-frame clones alone and lacks a portion of them. The repertoire holds about 20,000 clones, with more than 70% as singletons. Sample: CD4+ or CD8+ T cells sorted from blood, taken in a trial of the OX40 agonist ivuxolimab. This clonotype was obtained from an adult with an advanced solid tumor such as melanoma, head and neck, liver or kidney cancer.

For the CDR3, the DNA is TGTGCCAGCAGTGACCTCAGGGGATTAGGTTCACCCCTCCACTTT. It encodes CASSDLRGLGSPLHF. V usage is TRBV2 and J usage is TRBJ1-6, with a tentative D call TRBD1 (6 bases). There are 15 residues in the CDR3. The V end lost 3 bases, the J end lost 9 bases, and 15 bases lay between the germline ends. Germline assignment: CDR1 SNHLY and CDR2 FYNNEI.